This T cell receptor (beta chain) was identified in a study of blood T cell repertoires in COVID-19. The wider study: Researchers got acute and convalescent COVID-19 samples from the United States, Italy and Spain. PBMCs, B-cell-depleted T cells, or T cells were the source of the cDNA or gDNA that made up the material.

This clone was recorded a few times. Clones were sequenced by immunoSEQ multiplex PCR, and TCRdb holds only the in-frame ones, with some missing. The sample has approximately 130,000 clones; more than 80% are singletons. Sequencing used peripheral blood. This receptor was taken from a human donor in a cohort sampled during active COVID-19.

CDR3 DNA: TGTGCCAGCAGACTGGACAGTGACTCATGGGCTTTCTTT. Translation: CASRLDSDSWAFF. This rearrangement joins TRBV7-3 to TRBJ1-1; D perhaps matches TRBD1 (6 bases). Germline V CDR1 and CDR2: SGHTA, FQGTGA. The CDR3 length is 13 residues. Trimming pared 6 bases from V and 11 bases from J, leaving 19 bases between.